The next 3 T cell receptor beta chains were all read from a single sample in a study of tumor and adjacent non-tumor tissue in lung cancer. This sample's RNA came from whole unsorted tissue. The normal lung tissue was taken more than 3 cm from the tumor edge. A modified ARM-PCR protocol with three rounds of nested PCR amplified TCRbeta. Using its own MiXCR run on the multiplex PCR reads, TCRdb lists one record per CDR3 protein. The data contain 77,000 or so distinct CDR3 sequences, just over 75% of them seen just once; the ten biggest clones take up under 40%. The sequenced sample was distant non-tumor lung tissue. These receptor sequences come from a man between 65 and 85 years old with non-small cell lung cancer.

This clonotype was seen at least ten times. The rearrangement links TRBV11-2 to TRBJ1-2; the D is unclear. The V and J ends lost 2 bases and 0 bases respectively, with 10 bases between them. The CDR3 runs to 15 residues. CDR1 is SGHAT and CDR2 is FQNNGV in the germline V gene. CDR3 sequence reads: CASSLRSQTNYGYTF. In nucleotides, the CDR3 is TGTGCCAGCAGCTTAAGGTCACAGACTAACTATGGCTACACCTTC.

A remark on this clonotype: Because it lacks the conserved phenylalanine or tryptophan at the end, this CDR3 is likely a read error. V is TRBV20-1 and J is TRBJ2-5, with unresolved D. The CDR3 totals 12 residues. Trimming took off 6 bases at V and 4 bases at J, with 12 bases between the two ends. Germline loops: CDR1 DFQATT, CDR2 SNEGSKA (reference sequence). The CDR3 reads CSAGTELETQYL. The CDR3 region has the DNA TGCAGTGCAGGAACAGAGTTAGAGACCCAGTACTTA.

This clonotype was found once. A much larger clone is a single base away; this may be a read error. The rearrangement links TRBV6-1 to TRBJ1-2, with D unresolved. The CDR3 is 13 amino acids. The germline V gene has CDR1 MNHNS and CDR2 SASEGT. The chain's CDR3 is CVSSEMSPYGYTF. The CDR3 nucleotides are TGTGTCAGCAGCGAAATGTCCCCCTATGGCTACACCTTC.